The sequence of this TCR beta chain was determined in a study of T-cell memory formation after mild COVID-19. This clonotype was counted only a few times. The antigen remains unidentified. Study-wide results and limits: The finding that pre-infection memory included some responding clones suggested that cross-reactive memory joined.

TCRdb used MiXCR to reprocess the 5' RACE reads, holding one entry per CDR3 protein. The data contain around 340,000 distinct CDR3 sequences, around 15% of them singletons. The CDR3 sequence is 15 residues long. In germline, CDR1 is MNHNS, CDR2 SASEGT. The germline V and J ends were trimmed by 7 bases and 2 bases, with 15 bases remaining between them. Sequenced: PBMCs or a T cell subset sorted from them (not recorded which). The TCR was taken from a man younger than 35 who had mild COVID-19 (a few samples of this study predate the infection). Cell type and time point are not known. The V call is TRBV6-1, the J call TRBJ1-5, with D unresolved. The chain's CDR3 is CASTLGGWGNQPQHF. The CDR3 nucleotides read TGTGCCAGCACTTTGGGCGGGTGGGGCAATCAGCCCCAGCATTTT.